The 4 T cell receptor beta chains presented below share a single source sample, sequenced in a study of shared clonotypes between healthy human individuals. The table came from immunoSEQ multiplex PCR; TCRdb's copy has only in-frame clones and leaves some out. Of about 530,000 clones in the sample, around 79% were seen once. The sequenced sample consisted of PBMCs. All receptors derive from a woman between 35 and 50 years old in good health. Some clones in this sample may be carry-over from other donors' samples.

This chain uses TRBV2 with TRBJ1-5; 7 bases line up with TRBD1. The length of the CDR3 is 13 residues. J gave up 6 bases and V 4 bases, and 3 bases lay outside the gene matches. The germline V gene has CDR1 SNHLY and CDR2 FYNNEI. The CDR3 region has the DNA TGTGCCAGCAGTGGACAGGGTTCTCAGCCCCAGCATTTT. Residues: CASSGQGSQPQHF.

This clone was counted at least ten times. This chain connects TRBV6-8 to TRBJ2-1; 8 bases are shared with TRBD2. The CDR3 consists of 15 residues. The V gene end was trimmed by 2 bases and the J gene end by 6 bases; junction bases not matched to a gene: 6. Germline CDR1 is MNHGY and CDR2 is SAAAGT. The CDR3 region has the DNA TGTGCCAGCAGTTACAGGCGGGAGGTTCCCAATGAGCAGTTCTTC. This translates into CASSYRREVPNEQFF.

Note on this clone: Other DNA sequences within the sample encode an identical CDR3. This chain links TRBV5-1 with TRBJ1-1; possibly TRBD1 for D (5 bases). Germline values: CDR1 SGHRS, CDR2 YFSETQ. The CDR3 consists of 13 residues. Trimming cost V 3 bases and J 0 bases, with 6 bases left between them. The CDR3 is CASSSQVNTEAFF. The CDR3 region has the DNA TGCGCCAGCAGCTCACAGGTGAACACTGAAGCTTTCTTT.

This clone has only one observation. V is TRBV28 and J is TRBJ1-5; weak D call: TRBD1 (5 bases). CDR3 length equals 16 residues. In germline, CDR1 is MDHEN, CDR2 SYDVKM. Trimming left V 4 bases short and J 9 bases short, with 22 bases between. CDR3 coding DNA: TGTGCCAGCAGTTCCTCCCGCCAGGGCGGGGTGCGGCCCCAGCATTTT. The encoded protein is CASSSSRQGGVRPQHF.